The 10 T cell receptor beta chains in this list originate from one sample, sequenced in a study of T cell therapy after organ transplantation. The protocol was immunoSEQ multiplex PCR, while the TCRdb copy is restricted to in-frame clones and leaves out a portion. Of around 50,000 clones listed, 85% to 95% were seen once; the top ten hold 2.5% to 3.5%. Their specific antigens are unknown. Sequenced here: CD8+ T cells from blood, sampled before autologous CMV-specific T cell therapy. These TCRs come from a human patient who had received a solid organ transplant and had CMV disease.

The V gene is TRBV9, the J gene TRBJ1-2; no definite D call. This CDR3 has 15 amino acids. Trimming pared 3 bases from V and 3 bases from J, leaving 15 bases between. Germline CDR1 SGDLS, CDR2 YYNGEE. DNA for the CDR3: TGTGCCAGCAGCGAAACCCCGGGAACAGACTATGGCTACACCTTC. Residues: CASSETPGTDYGYTF.

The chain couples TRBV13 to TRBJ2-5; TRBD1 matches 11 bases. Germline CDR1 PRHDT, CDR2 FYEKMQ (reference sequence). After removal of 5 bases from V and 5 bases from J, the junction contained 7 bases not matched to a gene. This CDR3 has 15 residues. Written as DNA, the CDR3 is TGTGCCAGCAGCGGCCGGGGACAGGGGGTGGAGACCCAGTACTTC. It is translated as CASSGRGQGVETQYF.

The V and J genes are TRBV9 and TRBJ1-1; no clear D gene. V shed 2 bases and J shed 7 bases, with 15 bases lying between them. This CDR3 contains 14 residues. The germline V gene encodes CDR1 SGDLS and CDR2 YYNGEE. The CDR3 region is CASSVSGRDLEAFF. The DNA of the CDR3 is TGTGCCAGCAGCGTTTCCGGCAGAGATCTTGAAGCTTTCTTT.

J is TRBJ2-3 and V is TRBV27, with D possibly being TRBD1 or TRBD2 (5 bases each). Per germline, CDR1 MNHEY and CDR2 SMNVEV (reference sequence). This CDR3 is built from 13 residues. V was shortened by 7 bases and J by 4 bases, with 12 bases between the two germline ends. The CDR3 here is CASTHGGADTQYF. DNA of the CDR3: TGTGCCAGCACCCATGGGGGTGCAGATACGCAGTATTTT.

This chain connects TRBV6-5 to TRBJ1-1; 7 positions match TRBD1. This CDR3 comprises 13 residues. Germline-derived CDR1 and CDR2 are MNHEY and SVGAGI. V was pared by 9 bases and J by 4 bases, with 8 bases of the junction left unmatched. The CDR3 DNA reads TGTGCCAGTTCGACAGGGTTGGTCACTGAAGCTTTCTTT. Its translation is CASSTGLVTEAFF.

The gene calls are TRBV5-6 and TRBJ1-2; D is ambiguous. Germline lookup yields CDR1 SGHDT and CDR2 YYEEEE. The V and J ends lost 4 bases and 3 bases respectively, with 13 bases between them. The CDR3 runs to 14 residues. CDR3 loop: CASSPAGLYYGYTF. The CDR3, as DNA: TGTGCCAGCAGCCCGGCCGGGCTTTACTATGGCTACACCTTC.

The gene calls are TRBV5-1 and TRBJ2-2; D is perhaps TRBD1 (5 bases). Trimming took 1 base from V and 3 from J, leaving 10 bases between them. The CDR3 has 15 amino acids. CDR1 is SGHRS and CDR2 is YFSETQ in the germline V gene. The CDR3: CASSLPQGHTGELFF. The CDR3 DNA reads TGCGCCAGCAGCTTGCCGCAGGGTCACACCGGGGAGCTGTTTTTT.

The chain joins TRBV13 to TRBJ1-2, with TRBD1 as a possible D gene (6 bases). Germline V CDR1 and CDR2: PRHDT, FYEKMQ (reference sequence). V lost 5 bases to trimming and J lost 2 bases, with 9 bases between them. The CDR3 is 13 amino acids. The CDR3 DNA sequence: TGTGCCAGCAGCAGGACAGCCAACTATGGCTACACCTTC. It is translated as CASSRTANYGYTF.

Written as DNA, the CDR3 is TGTGCCAGACACAGGGGGGACGGCTACACCTTC. As protein: CARHRGDGYTF. This chain uses TRBV21-1 with TRBJ1-2; TRBD1 was called by the table and not checked on the DNA. TRBV21-1 counts as a pseudogene. This CDR3 is built from 11 residues.

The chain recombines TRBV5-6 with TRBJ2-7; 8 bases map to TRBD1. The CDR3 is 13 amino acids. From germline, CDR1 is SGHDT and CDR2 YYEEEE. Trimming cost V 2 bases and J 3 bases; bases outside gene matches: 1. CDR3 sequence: CASSFGTGYEQYF. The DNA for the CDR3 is TGTGCCAGCAGCTTCGGGACAGGCTACGAGCAGTACTTC.